These 5 T cell receptor beta chains share one sample of origin, sequenced in a study of radiotherapy plus CTLA-4 blockade in lung cancer. The protocol was immunoSEQ multiplex PCR, while the TCRdb copy is restricted to in-frame clones and leaves out a portion. Of 50,000 to 65,000 clones in the sample, 77% were seen once. The input for sequencing was peripheral blood, taken from a patient treated with radiotherapy plus ipilimumab. These receptor sequences come from a human donor with non-small cell lung cancer whose response to radiotherapy plus ipilimumab could not be evaluated.

The V gene is TRBV19, the J gene TRBJ1-2, with TRBD1 matching 11 bases. J gave up 4 bases and V 7 bases, and 11 bases lay outside the gene matches. The CDR3 consists of 16 residues. The germline gives CDR1 LNHDA, CDR2 SQIVND (reference sequence). CDR3 residues: CASTPRTGGAAYGYTF. For the CDR3, the DNA is TGTGCCAGTACCCCTAGGACAGGGGGCGCGGCCTATGGCTACACCTTC.

The V call is TRBV6-1, the J call TRBJ2-5; 9 bases are a match to TRBD2. The CDR3 sequence is 15 residues long. The germline V gene encodes CDR1 MNHNS and CDR2 SASEGT. The V and J ends lost 2 bases and 4 bases, in that order; junction bases with no gene match: 5. In DNA form, the CDR3 reads TGTGCCAGCAGTGAAACCGGACTAGCGAGAGAGACCCAGTACTTC. Protein product: CASSETGLARETQYF.

This clone was seen a handful of times. The chain has TRBV5-1 and TRBJ1-4, with 12 nucleotides matching TRBD1. Germline CDR1 SGHRS, CDR2 YFSETQ. The V gene end was trimmed by 4 bases and the J gene end by 8 bases; junction bases not matched to a gene: 12. This CDR3 contains 17 residues. Here the CDR3 reads CASSDPGQGAREEKLFF. CDR3 nucleotides: TGCGCCAGCAGCGATCCGGGACAGGGGGCGCGAGAGGAAAAACTGTTTTTT.

The rearrangement links TRBV7-8 to TRBJ2-5, with 8 bases aligning to TRBD1. With 3 bases clipped from V and 5 bases from J, the junction kept 8 bases outside the gene matches. The V gene's germline CDR1 is SGHVS and CDR2 FQNEAQ. This CDR3 spans 15 amino acids. Here the CDR3 DNA reads TGTGCCAGCAGCTTGAAACCAGGGGGCTTGGAGACCCAGTACTTC. It is translated as CASSLKPGGLETQYF. Based on the CDR3 plus reference TRBV7-8 and TRBJ2-5, the full variable domain is GAGVSQSPRYKVAKRGQDVALRCDPISGHVSLFWYQQALGQGPEFLTYFQNEAQLDKSGLPSDRFFAERPEGSVSTLKIQRTQQEDSAVYLCASSLKPGGLETQYFGPGTRLLVL.

The genes are TRBV30 and TRBJ2-1; 7 nucleotides align to TRBD2. Trimming cost V 0 bases and J 11 bases; bases outside gene matches: 13. CDR1 is GTSNPN and CDR2 is SVGIG in the germline V gene (reference sequence). The CDR3 spans 15 residues. This chain's CDR3 is CAWSVWASGDIKQFF. For the CDR3, the DNA is TGTGCCTGGAGTGTTTGGGCTAGCGGAGATATTAAGCAGTTCTTC.